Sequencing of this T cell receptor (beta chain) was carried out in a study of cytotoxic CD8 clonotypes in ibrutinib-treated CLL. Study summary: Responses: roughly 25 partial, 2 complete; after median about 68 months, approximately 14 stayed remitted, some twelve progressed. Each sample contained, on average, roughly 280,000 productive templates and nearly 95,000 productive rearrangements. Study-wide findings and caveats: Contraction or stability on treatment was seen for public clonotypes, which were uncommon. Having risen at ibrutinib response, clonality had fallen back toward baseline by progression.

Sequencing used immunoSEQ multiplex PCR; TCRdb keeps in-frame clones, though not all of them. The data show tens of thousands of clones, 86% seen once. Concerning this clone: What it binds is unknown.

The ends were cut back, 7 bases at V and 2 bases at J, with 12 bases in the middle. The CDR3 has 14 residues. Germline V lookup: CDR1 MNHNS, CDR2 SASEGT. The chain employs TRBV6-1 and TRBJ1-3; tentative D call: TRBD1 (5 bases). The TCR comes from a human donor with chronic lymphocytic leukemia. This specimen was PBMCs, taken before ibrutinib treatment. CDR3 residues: CASIIGVAGNTIYF. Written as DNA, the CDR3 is TGTGCCAGCATAATAGGGGTCGCTGGAAACACCATATATTTT.